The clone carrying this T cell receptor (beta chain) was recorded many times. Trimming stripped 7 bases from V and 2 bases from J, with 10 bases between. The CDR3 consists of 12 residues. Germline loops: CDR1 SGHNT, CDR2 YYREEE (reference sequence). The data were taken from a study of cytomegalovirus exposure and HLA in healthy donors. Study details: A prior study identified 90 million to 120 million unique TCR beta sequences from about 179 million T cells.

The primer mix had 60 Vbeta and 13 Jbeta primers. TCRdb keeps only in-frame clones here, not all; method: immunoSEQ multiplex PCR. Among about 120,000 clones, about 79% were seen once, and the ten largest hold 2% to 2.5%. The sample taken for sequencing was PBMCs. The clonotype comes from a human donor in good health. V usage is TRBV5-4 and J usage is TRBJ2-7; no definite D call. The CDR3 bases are TGTGCCAGCTCCGCAGGAACCTACGAGCAGTACTTC. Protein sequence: CASSAGTYEQYF.